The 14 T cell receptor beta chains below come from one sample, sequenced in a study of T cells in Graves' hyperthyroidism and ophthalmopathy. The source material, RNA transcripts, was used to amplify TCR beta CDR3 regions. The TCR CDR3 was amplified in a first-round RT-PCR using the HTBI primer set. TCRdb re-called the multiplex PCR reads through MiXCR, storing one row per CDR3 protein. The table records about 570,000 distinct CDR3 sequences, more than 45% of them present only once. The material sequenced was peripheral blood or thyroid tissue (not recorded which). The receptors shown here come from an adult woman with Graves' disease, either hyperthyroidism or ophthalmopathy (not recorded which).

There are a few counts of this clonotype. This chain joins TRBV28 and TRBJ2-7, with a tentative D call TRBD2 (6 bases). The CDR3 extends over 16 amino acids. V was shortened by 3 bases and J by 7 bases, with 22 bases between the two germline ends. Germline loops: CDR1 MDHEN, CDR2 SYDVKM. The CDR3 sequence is CASSFVSGTRRGEQYF. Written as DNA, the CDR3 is TGTGCCAGCAGTTTCGTATCGGGCACCAGGCGGGGAGAGCAGTACTTC.

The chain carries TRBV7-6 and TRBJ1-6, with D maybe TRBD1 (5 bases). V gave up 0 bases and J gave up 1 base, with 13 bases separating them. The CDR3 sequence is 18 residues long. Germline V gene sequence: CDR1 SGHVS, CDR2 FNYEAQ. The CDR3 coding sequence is TGTGCCAGCAGCTTAGCCGGGGGGACGCTTTCCTATAATTCACCCCTCCACTTT. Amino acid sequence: CASSLAGGTLSYNSPLHF.

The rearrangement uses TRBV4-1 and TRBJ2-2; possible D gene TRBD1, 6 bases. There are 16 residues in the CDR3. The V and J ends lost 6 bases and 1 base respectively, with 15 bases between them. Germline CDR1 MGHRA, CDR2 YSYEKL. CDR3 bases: TGCGCCAGCAGAAAACCCGGGACAAAGAACACCGGGGAGCTGTTTTTT. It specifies CASRKPGTKNTGELFF.

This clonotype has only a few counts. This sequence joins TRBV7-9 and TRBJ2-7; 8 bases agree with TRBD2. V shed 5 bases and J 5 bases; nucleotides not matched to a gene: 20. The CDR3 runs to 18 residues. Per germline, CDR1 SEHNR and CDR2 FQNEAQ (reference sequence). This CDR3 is CASSLPWLAGPSGDEQYF. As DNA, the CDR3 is TGTGCCAGCAGCCTTCCGTGGCTAGCGGGCCCCTCGGGGGACGAGCAGTACTTC.

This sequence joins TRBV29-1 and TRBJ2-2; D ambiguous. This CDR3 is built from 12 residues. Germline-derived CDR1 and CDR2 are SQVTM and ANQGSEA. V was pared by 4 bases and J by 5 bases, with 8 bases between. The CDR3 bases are TGCAGCGTTGCGGAACCAACCGGGGAGCTGTTTTTT. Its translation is CSVAEPTGELFF.

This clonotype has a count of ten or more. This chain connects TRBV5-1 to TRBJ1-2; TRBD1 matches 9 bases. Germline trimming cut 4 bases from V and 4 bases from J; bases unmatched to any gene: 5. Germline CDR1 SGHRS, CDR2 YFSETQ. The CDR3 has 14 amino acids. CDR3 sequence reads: CASSHSGQGYGYTF. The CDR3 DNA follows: TGCGCCAGCAGCCACTCGGGACAGGGCTATGGCTACACCTTC.

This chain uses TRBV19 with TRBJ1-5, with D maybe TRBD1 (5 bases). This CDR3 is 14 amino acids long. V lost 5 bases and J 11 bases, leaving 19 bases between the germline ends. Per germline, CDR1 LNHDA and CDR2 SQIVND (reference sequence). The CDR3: CASSPGTEWETQHF. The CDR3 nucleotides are TGTGCCAGTAGTCCGGGGACTGAGTGGGAGACCCAGCATTTT.

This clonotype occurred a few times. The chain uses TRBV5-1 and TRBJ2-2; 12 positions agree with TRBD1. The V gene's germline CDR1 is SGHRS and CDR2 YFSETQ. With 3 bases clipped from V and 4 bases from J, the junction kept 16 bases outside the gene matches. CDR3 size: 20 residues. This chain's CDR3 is CASSSPGQGAGVFITGELFF. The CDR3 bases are TGCGCCAGCAGCTCCCCGGGACAGGGGGCGGGAGTGTTCATCACCGGGGAGCTGTTTTTT.

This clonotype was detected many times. The CDR3 nucleotides read TGCGCCAGCACCGTGGGACTAGCGGGAGACACCGGGGAGCTGTTTTTT. Protein sequence: CASTVGLAGDTGELFF. The chain employs TRBV5-1 and TRBJ2-2; 14 bases fit TRBD2. The junction had 4 bases not matched to a gene; V was cut back by 6 bases and J by 3 bases. The CDR3 extends over 16 amino acids. Germline V gene data show CDR1 as SGHRS and CDR2 as YFSETQ.

The CDR3 protein is CASSNRLTEAFF. Written as DNA, the CDR3 is TGTGCCAGCAGCAACAGGCTGACTGAAGCTTTCTTT. This chain joins TRBV10-3 and TRBJ1-1; TRBD1 is a possible D gene (5 bases). V lost 10 bases, J lost 5 bases, and 14 bases lay in between. The CDR3 loop spans 12 amino acids. Looked up from germline, CDR1 is ENHRY and CDR2 is SYGVKD.

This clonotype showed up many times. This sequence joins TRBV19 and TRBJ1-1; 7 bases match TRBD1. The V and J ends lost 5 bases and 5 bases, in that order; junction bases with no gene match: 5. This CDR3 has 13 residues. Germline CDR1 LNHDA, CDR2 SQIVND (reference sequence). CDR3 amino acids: CASSARGLTEAFF. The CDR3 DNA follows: TGTGCCAGTAGTGCTAGGGGGCTGACTGAAGCTTTCTTT.

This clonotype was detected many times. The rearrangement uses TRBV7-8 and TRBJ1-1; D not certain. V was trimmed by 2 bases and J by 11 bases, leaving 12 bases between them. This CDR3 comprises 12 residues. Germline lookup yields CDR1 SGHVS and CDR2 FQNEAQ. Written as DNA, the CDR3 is TGTGCCAGCAGCTTAAGCATGGAGGCGGCTTTCTTT. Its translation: CASSLSMEAAFF.

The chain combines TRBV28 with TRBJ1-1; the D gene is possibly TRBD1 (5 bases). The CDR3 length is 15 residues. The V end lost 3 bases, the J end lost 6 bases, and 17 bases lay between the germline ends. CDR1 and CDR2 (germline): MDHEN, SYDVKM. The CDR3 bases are TGTGCCAGCAGTTTTATGAGAGTTAGGGGCGCTGAAGCTTTCTTT. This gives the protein CASSFMRVRGAEAFF. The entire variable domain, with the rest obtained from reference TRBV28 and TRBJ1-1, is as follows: DVKVTQSSRYLVKRTGEKVFLECVQDMDHENMFWYRQDPGLGLRLIYFSYDVKMKEKGDIPEGYSVSREKKERFSLILESASTNQTSMYLCASSFMRVRGAEAFFGQGTRLTVV.

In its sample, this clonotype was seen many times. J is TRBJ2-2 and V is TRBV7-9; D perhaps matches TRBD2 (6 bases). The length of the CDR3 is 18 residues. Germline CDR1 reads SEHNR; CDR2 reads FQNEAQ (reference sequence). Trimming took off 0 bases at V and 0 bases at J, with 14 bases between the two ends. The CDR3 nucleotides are TGTGCCAGCAGCTTAGCGCCTCTTCGCGGGACGAACACCGGGGAGCTGTTTTTT. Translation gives CASSLAPLRGTNTGELFF.